This T cell receptor (beta chain) appears in the sequencing data of a study of OX40 agonist ivuxolimab in advanced cancers. Study context: Patients with hepatocellular carcinoma, melanoma, renal cell or head and neck cancer made up the dose-escalation patients. Prior checkpoint blockade (anti-PD-1, anti-PD-L1 or anti-CTLA-4) was permitted; approximately 40% had it.

Germline CDR1 is GTSNPN and CDR2 is SVGIG (reference sequence). V was pared by 4 bases and J by 6 bases, with 15 bases between. This CDR3 has 14 residues. The repertoire was sequenced with immunoSEQ multiplex PCR; TCRdb's copy has only in-frame clones and lacks some. The repertoire holds around 49,000 clones, with 75% to 80% as singletons. The input for sequencing was CD4+ or CD8+ T cells sorted from blood, taken in a trial of the OX40 agonist ivuxolimab. The chain links TRBV30 to TRBJ2-2; D tentatively fits TRBD1 or TRBD2 (5 bases each). The receptor's source is an adult with an advanced solid tumor such as melanoma, head and neck, liver or kidney cancer. CDR3 residues: CAWTGPTRSGELFF. The CDR3 DNA sequence: TGTGCCTGGACGGGACCGACGAGGTCCGGGGAGCTGTTTTTT.